This T cell receptor (beta chain) was sequenced for a study of blood T cell repertoires in COVID-19. The overall study: Italy, Spain and the United States were the sources of the convalescent and acute COVID-19 samples. The analysed material was cDNA or gDNA that came from T cells, B-cell-depleted T cells, or PBMCs.

In the original workflow: For nucleated cells, counts were estimated from reference gene primer amplification. Produced via immunoSEQ multiplex PCR; TCRdb's table is partial and in-frame only. The V and J calls and the clone size are those of that table, but D and trimming were determined from the DNA. The table shows 150,000 or so clones, with 82% occurring only once. Followed longitudinally, the Seattle patients had been enrolled during active infection. V gave up 3 bases and J gave up 4 bases, with 16 bases separating them. This CDR3 is built from 15 residues. Germline V gives CDR1 SGHTA, CDR2 FQGNSA.

This chain connects TRBV7-2 to TRBJ2-7; D is possibly TRBD2 (7 bases). The sequencing sample was made of peripheral blood. The clonotype comes from a middle-aged woman with COVID-19, enrolled during active disease. CDR3 region: CASSFRGGALYEQYV. Here the CDR3 DNA reads TGTGCCAGCAGCTTCCGAGGGGGGGCCTTATACGAGCAGTACGTC.